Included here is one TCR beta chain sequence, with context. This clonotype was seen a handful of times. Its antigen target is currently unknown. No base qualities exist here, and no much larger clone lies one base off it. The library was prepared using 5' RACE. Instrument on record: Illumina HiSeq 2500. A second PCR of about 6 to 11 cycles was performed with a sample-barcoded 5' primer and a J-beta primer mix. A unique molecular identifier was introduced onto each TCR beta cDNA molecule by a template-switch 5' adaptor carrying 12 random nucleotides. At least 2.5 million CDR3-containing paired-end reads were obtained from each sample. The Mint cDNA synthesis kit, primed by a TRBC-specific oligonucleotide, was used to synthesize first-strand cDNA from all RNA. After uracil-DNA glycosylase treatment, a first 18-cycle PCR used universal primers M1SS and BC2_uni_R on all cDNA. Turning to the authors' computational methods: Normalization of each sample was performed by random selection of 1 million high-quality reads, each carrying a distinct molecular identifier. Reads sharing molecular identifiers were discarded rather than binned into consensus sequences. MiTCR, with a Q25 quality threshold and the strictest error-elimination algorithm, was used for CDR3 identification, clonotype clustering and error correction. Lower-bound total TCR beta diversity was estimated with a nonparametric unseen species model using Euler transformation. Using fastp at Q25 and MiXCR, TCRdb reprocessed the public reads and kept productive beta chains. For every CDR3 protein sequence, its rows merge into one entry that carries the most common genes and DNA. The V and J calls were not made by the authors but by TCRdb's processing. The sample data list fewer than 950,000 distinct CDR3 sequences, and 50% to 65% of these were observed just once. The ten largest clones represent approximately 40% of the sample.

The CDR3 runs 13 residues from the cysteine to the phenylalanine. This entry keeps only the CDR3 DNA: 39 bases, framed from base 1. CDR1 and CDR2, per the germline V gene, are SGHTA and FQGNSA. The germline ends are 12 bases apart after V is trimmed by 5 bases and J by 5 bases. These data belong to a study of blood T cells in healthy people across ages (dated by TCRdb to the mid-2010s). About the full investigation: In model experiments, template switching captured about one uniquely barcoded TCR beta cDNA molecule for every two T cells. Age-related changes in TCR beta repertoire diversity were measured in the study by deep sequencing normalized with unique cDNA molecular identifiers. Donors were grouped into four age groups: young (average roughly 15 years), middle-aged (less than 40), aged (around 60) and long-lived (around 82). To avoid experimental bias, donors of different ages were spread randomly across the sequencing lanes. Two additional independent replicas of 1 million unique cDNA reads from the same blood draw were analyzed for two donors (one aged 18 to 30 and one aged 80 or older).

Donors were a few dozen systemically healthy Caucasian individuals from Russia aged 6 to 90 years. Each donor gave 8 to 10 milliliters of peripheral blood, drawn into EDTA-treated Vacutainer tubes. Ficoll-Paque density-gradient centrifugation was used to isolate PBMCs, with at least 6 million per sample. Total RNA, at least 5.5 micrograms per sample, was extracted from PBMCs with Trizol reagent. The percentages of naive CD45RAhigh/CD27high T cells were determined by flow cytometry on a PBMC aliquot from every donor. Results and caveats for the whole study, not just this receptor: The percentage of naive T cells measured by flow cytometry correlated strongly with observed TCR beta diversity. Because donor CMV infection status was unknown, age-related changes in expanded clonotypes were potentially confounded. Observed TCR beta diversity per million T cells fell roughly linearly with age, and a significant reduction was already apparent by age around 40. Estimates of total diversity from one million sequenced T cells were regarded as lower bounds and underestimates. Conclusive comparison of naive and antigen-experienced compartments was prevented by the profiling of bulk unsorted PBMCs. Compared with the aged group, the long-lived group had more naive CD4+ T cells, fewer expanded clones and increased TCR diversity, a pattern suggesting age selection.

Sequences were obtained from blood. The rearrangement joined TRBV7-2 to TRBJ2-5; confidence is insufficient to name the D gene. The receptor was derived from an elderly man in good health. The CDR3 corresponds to CASSPRAGETQYF. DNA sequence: TGTGCCAGCAGCCCCCGGGCTGGGGAGACCCAGTACTTC.